In its sample, the clone carrying this T cell receptor beta chain was seen many times. Its antigen is as yet unknown. This sample stems from a study of beta chain features in type 1 diabetes. Turning to the study itself: Cell yields, gender and age were comparable in patients and healthy donors. General study points: TCRB CDR3s from Type 1 diabetes patients were moderately but significantly shorter in all four CD4+ subsets. High-TCR-expressing cells could be over-represented by cDNA sequencing.

The CDR3 is made up of 14 amino acids. Germline CDR1 is MDHEN and CDR2 is SYDVKM. Unmatched junction bases numbered 6, after V lost 3 bases and J lost 4 bases. Expressed TCRB transcripts were sequenced because the isolated RNA had all been reverse transcribed beforehand. Sequenced naive, central memory and regulatory T cell samples produced an average of about 3.7 million reads. TCRdb's copy holds only in-frame clones and misses some; the assay was immunoSEQ multiplex PCR. The repertoire holds around 340,000 clones, with roughly 8% as singletons. The source of this sequence is a woman under 30 in good health. Sample: central memory CD4+ T cells from blood. The chain is built from TRBV28 and TRBJ2-7; 7 bases map to TRBD1. The chain's CDR3 is CASSFLPGQYEQYF. CDR3 nucleotides: TGTGCCAGCAGTTTCCTGCCGGGACAGTACGAGCAGTACTTC.